The sequence of this T cell receptor (beta chain) was determined in a study of beta chain features in type 1 diabetes. Across the whole study: Across the samples, some 98,000,000 sorted cells were examined in total.

The sequenced template was cDNA made from the entire isolated RNA. Here immunoSEQ multiplex PCR was the method, and the copy in TCRdb shows in-frame clones only, minus some. The data contain more than 300,000 clones, 9.6% of them singletons. As for this clone: No antigen is known for it.

Study observations and caveats: Cells that show high TCR expression could be over-represented by cDNA sequencing. Moderately but significantly shorter TCRB CDR3s were found in Type 1 diabetes patients in all four CD4+ subsets.

Germline lookup yields CDR1 LGHNA and CDR2 YSLEER. The CDR3 covers 16 residues. Every participating donor gave one draw, a heparinised blood sample averaging about 100 mL. Each of the CD4+ naive, central memory, regulatory and stem cell-like memory populations was sorted via CD45RO/CCR7/CD25/CD127/CD95/CD27. The chain uses TRBV4-3 and TRBJ2-7; D may be TRBD2 (6 bases). Judging by the DNA end, TRBJ2-1 fits better; the J call may be wrong. The sample comprised central memory CD4+ T cells from blood. The receptor was isolated from a man under 40 with type 1 diabetes. The CDR3 reads CASSQVRLVRDNEQFF. The CDR3 nucleotides are TGCGCCAGCAGCCAGGTACGACTAGTACGGGATAATGAGCAGTTCTTC.